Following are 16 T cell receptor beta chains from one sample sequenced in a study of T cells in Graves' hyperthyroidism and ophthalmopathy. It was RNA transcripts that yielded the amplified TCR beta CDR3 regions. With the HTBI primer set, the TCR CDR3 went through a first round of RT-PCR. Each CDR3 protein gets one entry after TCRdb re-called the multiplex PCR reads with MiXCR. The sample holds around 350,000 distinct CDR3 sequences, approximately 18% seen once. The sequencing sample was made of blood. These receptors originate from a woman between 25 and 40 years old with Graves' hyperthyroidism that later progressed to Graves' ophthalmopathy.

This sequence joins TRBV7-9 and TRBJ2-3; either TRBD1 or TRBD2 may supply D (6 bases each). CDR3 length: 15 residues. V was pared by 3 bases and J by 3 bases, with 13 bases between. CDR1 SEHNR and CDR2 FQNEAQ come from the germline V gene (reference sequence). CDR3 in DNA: TGTGCCAGCAGCTTCACGGGGGCTGTGACAGATACGCAGTATTTT. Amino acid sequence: CASSFTGAVTDTQYF. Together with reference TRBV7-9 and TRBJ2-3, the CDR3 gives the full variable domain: DTGVSQNPRHKITKRGQNVTFRCDPISEHNRLYWYRQTLGQGPEFLTYFQNEAQLEKSRLLSDRFSAERPKGSFSTLEIQRTEQGDSAMYLCASSFTGAVTDTQYFGPGTRLTVL.

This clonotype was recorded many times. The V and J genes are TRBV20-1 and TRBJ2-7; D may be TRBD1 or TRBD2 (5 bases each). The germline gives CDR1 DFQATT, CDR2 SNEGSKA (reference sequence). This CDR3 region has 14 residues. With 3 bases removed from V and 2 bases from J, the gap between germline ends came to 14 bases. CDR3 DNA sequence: TGCAGTGCTAGCGGGCCTGGGGGAGCCTACGAGCAGTACTTC. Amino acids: CSASGPGGAYEQYF.

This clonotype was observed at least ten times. As DNA, the CDR3 is TGTGCCAGCAGCGGAACTGACAGGGGGTTTATCGACCCCCAGCATTTT. Encoded protein: CASSGTDRGFIDPQHF. The chain employs TRBV6-2 or TRBV6-3 and TRBJ1-5, with TRBD1 identical over 9 bases. CDR3 size: 16 residues. With 6 bases clipped from V and 10 bases from J, the junction kept 16 bases outside the gene matches. CDR1 MNHEY and CDR2 SVGEGT come from the germline V gene.

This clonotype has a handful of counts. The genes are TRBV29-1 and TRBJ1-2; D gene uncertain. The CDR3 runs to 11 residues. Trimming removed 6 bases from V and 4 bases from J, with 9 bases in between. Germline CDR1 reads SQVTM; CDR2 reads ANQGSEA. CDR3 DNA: TGCAGCGTACGACCCGCCTATGGCTACACCTTC. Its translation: CSVRPAYGYTF.

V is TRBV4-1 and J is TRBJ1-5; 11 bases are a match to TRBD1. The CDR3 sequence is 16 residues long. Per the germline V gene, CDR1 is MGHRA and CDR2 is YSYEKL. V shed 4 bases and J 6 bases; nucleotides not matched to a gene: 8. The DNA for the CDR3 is TGCGCCAGCAGCCTAGGACAGGGGGCCGTGGCTCAGCCCCAGCATTTT. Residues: CASSLGQGAVAQPQHF.

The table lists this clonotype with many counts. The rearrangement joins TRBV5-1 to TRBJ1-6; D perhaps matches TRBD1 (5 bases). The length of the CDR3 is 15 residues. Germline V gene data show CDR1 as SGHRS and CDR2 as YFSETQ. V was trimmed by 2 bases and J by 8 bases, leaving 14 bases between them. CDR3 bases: TGCGCCAGCAGCTTACGGGGCCCGGGGGATTCACCCCTCCACTTT. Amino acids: CASSLRGPGDSPLHF.

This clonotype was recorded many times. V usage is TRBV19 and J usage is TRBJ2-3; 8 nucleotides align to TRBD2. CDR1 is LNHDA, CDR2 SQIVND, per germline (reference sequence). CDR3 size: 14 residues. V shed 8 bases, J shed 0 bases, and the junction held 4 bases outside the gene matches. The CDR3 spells CASATSGSTDTQYF. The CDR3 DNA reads TGTGCCAGTGCCACTAGCGGAAGCACAGATACGCAGTATTTT.

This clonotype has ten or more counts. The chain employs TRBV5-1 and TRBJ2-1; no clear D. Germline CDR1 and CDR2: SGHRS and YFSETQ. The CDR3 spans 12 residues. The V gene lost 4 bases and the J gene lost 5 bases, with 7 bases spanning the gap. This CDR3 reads CASSATHNEQFF. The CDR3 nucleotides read TGCGCCAGCAGCGCCACGCACAATGAGCAGTTCTTC.

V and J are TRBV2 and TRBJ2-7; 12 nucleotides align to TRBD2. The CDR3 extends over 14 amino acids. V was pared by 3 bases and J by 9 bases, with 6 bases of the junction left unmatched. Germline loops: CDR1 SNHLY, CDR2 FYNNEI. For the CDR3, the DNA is TGTGCCAGCAGTGACATACTAGCGGGAGGAGGGCAGTACTTC. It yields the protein CASSDILAGGGQYF.

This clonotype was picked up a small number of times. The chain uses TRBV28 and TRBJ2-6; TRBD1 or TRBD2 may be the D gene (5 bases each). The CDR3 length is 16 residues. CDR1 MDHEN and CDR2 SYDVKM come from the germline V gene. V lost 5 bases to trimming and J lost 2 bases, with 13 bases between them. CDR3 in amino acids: CASSPTWGTGANVLTF. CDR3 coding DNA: TGTGCCAGCAGTCCGACGTGGGGGACTGGGGCCAACGTCCTGACTTTC.

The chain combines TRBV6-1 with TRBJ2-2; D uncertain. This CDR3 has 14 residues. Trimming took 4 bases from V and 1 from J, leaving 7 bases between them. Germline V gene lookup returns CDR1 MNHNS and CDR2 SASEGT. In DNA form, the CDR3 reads TGTGCCAGCAGTGGTGTACGGAACACCGGGGAGCTGTTTTTT. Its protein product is CASSGVRNTGELFF.

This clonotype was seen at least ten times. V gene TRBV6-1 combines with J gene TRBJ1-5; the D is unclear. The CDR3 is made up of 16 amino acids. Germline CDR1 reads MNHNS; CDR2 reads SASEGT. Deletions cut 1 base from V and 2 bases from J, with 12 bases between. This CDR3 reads CASSEDGRRRNQPQHF. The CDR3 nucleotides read TGTGCCAGCAGTGAAGACGGGAGACGGCGCAATCAGCCCCAGCATTTT.

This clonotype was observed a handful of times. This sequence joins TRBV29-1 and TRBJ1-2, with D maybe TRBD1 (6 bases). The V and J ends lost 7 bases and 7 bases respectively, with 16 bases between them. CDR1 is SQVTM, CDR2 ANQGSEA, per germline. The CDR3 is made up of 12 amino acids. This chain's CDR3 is CSAPRGRGGYTF. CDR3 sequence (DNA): TGCAGCGCCCCTCGGGGGCGCGGTGGCTACACCTTC.

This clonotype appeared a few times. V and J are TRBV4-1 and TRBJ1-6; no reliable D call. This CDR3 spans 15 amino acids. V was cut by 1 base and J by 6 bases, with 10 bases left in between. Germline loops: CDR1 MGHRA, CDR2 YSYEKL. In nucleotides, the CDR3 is TGCGCCAGCAGCCAAGGACCCGGCGGTAATTCACCCCTCCACTTT. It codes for CASSQGPGGNSPLHF.

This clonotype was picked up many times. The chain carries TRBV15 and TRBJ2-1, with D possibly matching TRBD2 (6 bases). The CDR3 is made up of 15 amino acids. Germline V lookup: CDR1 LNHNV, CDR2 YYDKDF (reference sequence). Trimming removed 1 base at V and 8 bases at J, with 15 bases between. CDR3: CATSRVNGGIDEQFF. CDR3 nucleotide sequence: TGTGCCACCAGCAGAGTGAACGGCGGGATAGATGAGCAGTTCTTC.

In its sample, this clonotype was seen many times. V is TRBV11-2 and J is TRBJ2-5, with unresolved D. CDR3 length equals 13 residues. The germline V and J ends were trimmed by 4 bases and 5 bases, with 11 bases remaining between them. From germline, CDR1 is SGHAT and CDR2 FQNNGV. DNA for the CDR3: TGTGCCAGCAGCTCCGACCGTTGGGAGACCCAGTACTTC. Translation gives CASSSDRWETQYF.